This entry features one TCR beta chain sequence. The antigen is not known. TCRalpha and TCRbeta libraries used 5'RACE with constant-segment primers and UMIs. TCRdb called the 5' RACE reads again in MiXCR, with one record for every CDR3 protein. The sample has 300,000 to 400,000 distinct CDR3 sequences, about a sixth seen once; the top ten hold under 25%. This record comes from a study of T-cell memory formation after mild COVID-19. Study details: TCR clusters largely stayed donor specific. Study-wide findings and caveats: Chiefly within CM and EM were the contracting CD4+ clones; CD8+ ones were within EMRA. Unconfirmed was the SARS-CoV-2 specificity of second-wave clones that peaked on day 37.

The trim removed 5 bases at V and 4 bases at J, leaving 7 bases unmatched. Germline V gives CDR1 SNHLY, CDR2 FYNNEI. This CDR3 region has 15 residues. Sequenced: PBMCs or a T cell subset sorted from them (not recorded which). This sequence originates from a man younger than 30 who had mild COVID-19 (a few samples of this study predate the infection). Cell type and time point are not known. V gene TRBV2 combines with J gene TRBJ2-3, with 9 bases lining up with TRBD1. CDR3 nucleotides: TGTGCCAGCAGTTTCGACAGGGGGGCAGCAGATACGCAGTATTTT. Translated: CASSFDRGAADTQYF.